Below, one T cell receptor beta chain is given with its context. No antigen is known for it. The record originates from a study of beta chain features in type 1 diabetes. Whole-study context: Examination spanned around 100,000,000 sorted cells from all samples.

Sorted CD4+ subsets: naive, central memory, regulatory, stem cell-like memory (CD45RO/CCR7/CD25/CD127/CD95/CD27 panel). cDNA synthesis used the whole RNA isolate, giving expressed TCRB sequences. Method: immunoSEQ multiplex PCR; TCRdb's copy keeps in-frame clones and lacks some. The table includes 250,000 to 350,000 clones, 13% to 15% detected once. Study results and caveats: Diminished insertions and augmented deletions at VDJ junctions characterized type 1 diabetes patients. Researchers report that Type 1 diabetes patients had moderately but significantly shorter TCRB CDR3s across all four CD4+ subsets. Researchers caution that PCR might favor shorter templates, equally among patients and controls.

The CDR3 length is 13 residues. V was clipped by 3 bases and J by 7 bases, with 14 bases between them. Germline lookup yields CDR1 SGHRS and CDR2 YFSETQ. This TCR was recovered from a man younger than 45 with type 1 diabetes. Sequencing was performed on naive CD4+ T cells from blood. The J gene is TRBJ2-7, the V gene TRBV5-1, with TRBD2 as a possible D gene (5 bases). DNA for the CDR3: TGCGCCAGCAGCTCGGAGGCCTCGGGGGAGCAGTACTTC. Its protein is CASSSEASGEQYF. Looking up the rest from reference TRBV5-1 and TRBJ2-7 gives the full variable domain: KAGVTQTPRYLIKTRGQQVTLSCSPISGHRSVSWYQQTPGQGLQFLFEYFSETQRNKGNFPGRFSGRQFSNSRSEMNVSTLELGDSALYLCASSSEASGEQYFGPGTRLTVT.